A selection of T cell receptor beta chains follows, all from one sample in a study of T cells in Graves' hyperthyroidism and ophthalmopathy. TCRdb re-derived calls from the multiplex PCR reads in MiXCR, one entry per CDR3 protein. The top ten hold about two fifths of the sample, which has 500,000 to 600,000 distinct CDR3 sequences, 40% to 50% seen once. Specimen: peripheral blood or thyroid tissue (not recorded which). The receptor set was obtained from an adult woman with Graves' disease, either hyperthyroidism or ophthalmopathy (not recorded which). The conserved cysteine and the conserved F or W are not part of the CDR3 here.

TRBJ1-4,TRBV11-2,ASSLGYRGSDEKLF
TRBJ1-2,TRBV20-1,SARAGSSYGYT
TRBJ1-3,TRBV12-3/TRBV12-4,ASQDIGNTIY
TRBJ1-1,TRBV29-1,SLEMNTEAF
TRBJ1-2,TRBV20-1,SAQSGAGVYGYT
TRBJ2-7,TRBV11-3,ASSSSSGRAFEQY
TRBJ2-3,TRBV2,ASRRTTDTQY
TRBJ2-2,TRBV12-3/TRBV12-4,ASSFQQAGELF
TRBJ1-2,TRBV29-1,SVEGDGRYYGYT
TRBJ1-5,TRBV19,ASSIAGTGRDNQPQH
TRBJ2-7,TRBV7-2,ASSSETGRITGEQY
TRBJ2-2,TRBV7-7,ASSLGGSAGELF
TRBJ1-5,TRBV27,ASRVTGMGSNQPQH
TRBJ1-1,TRBV28,AARDKPNTEAF
TRBJ1-3,TRBV14,ASSQVQTRGNTIY
TRBJ1-5,TRBV5-5,ASSPVQGPAQPQH
TRBJ2-5,TRBV29-1,SLPGGGETQY
TRBJ1-3,TRBV20-1,SARDGRGSGNTIY
TRBJ1-2,TRBV7-8,ASSPAGRGDYGYT
TRBJ1-2,TRBV20-1,SARYSERGYT
TRBJ1-1,TRBV9,ASSKGPGRGRNTEAF
TRBJ2-5,TRBV7-9,ASSSPWGETQY
TRBJ2-7,TRBV29-1,SVVGIYEQY
TRBJ1-6,TRBV5-1,ASSLEGPDTLH
TRBJ2-2,TRBV28,ASSVQPSEELF
TRBJ2-5,TRBV7-9,ASIARGTETQY
TRBJ2-5,TRBV29-1,SVGGRWPEETRY
TRBJ2-7,TRBV10-3,AISESGQGFHEQY
TRBJ1-5,TRBV20-1,SARGTVSNQPQH
TRBJ1-5,TRBV11-2,ASRPNRGNQPQH
TRBJ1-2,TRBV10-2,ASSDGERAYGYT
TRBJ1-3,TRBV10-2,ASSVGVYSGNTIY
TRBJ2-7,TRBV7-2,AGSQGWYEQY
TRBJ2-5,TRBV9,ASSQESPQETQY
TRBJ2-7,TRBV9,ASSVDSYSYEQY
TRBJ2-1,TRBV10-3,AISEFGPNNEQF
TRBJ1-5,TRBV7-9,ASSTSGDQPQH
TRBJ1-1,TRBV7-9,ASSNQVNTEAF
TRBJ2-7,TRBV7-2,ASSLTSGAEQY
TRBJ2-2,TRBV25-1,ASSEWAAPGELF
TRBJ1-6,TRBV7-2,ASSPPPGRGSPLH
TRBJ1-1,TRBV10-3,AISPSSYGFGVAF
TRBJ2-7,TRBV7-2,ASSIGPYEQY
TRBJ1-3,TRBV10-3,AISPGDGGANYGYTIY
TRBJ2-7,TRBV7-9,ASSLGAGGPQQY
TRBJ2-1,TRBV5-1,ASSLEGSGSHNEQF
TRBJ1-1,TRBV5-1,ASSLVRGTKAF
TRBJ1-5,TRBV15,ATSSDRGVQPQH
TRBJ2-5,TRBV15,ATSYSTQETQY
TRBJ1-4,TRBV20-1,STTVSGGNEKLF
TRBJ1-2,TRBV5-1,ASSLAGPFYGYT
TRBJ1-1,TRBV29-1,SVVTGGAF
TRBJ1-2,TRBV7-9,ASSLDDSQNYGYT
TRBJ1-5,TRBV2,ASVDRPYQPQH
TRBJ1-5,TRBV10-3,AISGQGVSNQPQH
TRBJ2-2,TRBV7-2,ASSLGSDGELF
TRBJ2-7,TRBV7-2,ASSEGLAGPSYEQY